A selection of T cell receptor beta chains follows, all from one sample in a study of OX40 agonist ivuxolimab in advanced cancers. Clones were sequenced by immunoSEQ multiplex PCR, and TCRdb holds only the in-frame ones, with some missing. Among some 50,000 clones listed, approximately 86% were seen once. The input for sequencing was CD4+ or CD8+ T cells sorted from blood, taken in a trial of the OX40 agonist ivuxolimab. These receptors came from an adult with an advanced solid tumor such as melanoma, head and neck, liver or kidney cancer. CDR3s include the opening cysteine and the closing phenylalanine or tryptophan. Fields, in order: J gene, V gene, D gene, clone size, CDR3 protein, CDR3 DNA. The D gene is left open where the match is weak. Expanded clones are given a class, and other clones once, few, many or no size at all.

J: TRBJ2-5
V: TRBV7-8
D: TRBD2
size: -
CDR3: CASSFGAGLKSFKQYF
DNA: TGTGCCAGCAGCTTCGGAGCGGGACTAAAGTCCTTCAAGCAGTACTTC

J: TRBJ2-2
V: TRBV7-2
D: -
size: -
CDR3: CASSLKIGPAGELFF
DNA: TGTGCCAGCAGCTTAAAGATCGGACCTGCCGGGGAGCTGTTTTTT

J: TRBJ2-7
V: TRBV19
D: TRBD2
size: -
CDR3: CASSIGSSGRYEQYF
DNA: TGTGCCAGTAGTATAGGTTCTAGCGGGAGATACGAGCAGTACTTC

J: TRBJ1-2
V: TRBV7-8
D: TRBD1
size: -
CDR3: CASSLARQGSGYTF
DNA: TGTGCCAGCAGCTTAGCGCGACAGGGTTCTGGCTACACCTTC

J: TRBJ2-3
V: TRBV9
D: TRBD2
size: -
CDR3: CASSVGLAANTDTQYF
DNA: TGTGCCAGCAGCGTCGGACTAGCAGCAAACACAGATACGCAGTATTTT

J: TRBJ1-5
V: TRBV28
D: TRBD1
size: few
CDR3: CASSSGQGRYQPQHF
DNA: TGTGCCAGCAGTTCCGGACAGGGGCGATATCAGCCCCAGCATTTT

J: TRBJ2-7
V: TRBV27
D: -
size: -
CDR3: CASSLSGFRTYEQYF
DNA: TGTGCCAGCAGTTTATCAGGGTTCCGCACCTACGAGCAGTACTTC

J: TRBJ2-1
V: TRBV11-2
D: -
size: -
CDR3: CASSIGGGPVQFF
DNA: TGTGCCAGCAGTATAGGGGGGGGGCCCGTGCAGTTCTTC

J: TRBJ2-7
V: TRBV27
D: TRBD1
size: -
CDR3: CASSSPGGYYEQYF
DNA: TGTGCCAGCAGTTCCCCAGGGGGCTACTACGAGCAGTACTTC

J: TRBJ2-1
V: TRBV12-5
D: -
size: few
CDR3: CASGSDRRALGEQFF
DNA: TGTGCTAGTGGTTCCGATAGGAGGGCCTTGGGTGAGCAGTTCTTC

J: TRBJ1-5
V: TRBV7-9
D: -
size: few
CDR3: CASSFTGYQPQHF
DNA: TGTGCCAGCAGCTTTACAGGGTATCAGCCCCAGCATTTT

J: TRBJ1-5
V: TRBV19
D: -
size: -
CDR3: CASRKGNQPQHF
DNA: TGTGCCAGCCGAAAGGGGAATCAGCCCCAGCATTTT

J: TRBJ1-4
V: TRBV5-1
D: TRBD1
size: once
CDR3: CASSSTGGNEKLFF
DNA: TGCGCCAGCAGCTCGACAGGGGGTAATGAAAAACTGTTTTTT

J: TRBJ1-6
V: TRBV6-6
D: -
size: -
CDR3: CASRFSVDSPLHF
DNA: TGTGCCAGCAGGTTCTCGGTAGATTCACCCCTCCACTTT

J: TRBJ2-5
V: TRBV5-4
D: -
size: -
CDR3: CASNFYGGETEQETQYF
DNA: TGTGCCAGCAACTTCTACGGGGGCGAGACGGAACAAGAGACCCAGTACTTC

J: TRBJ2-1
V: TRBV5-8
D: -
size: -
CDR3: CASSLVSSYNEQFF
DNA: TGTGCCAGCAGCTTGGTCAGCTCCTACAATGAGCAGTTCTTC

J: TRBJ1-2
V: TRBV10-3
D: -
size: few
CDR3: CAISLDSNYGYTF
DNA: TGTGCCATCAGTCTGGACAGTAACTATGGCTACACCTTC

J: TRBJ1-2
V: TRBV30
D: TRBD1
size: -
CDR3: CALDRGWNYGYTF
DNA: TGTGCCCTGGACAGGGGGTGGAACTATGGCTACACCTTC

J: TRBJ2-7
V: TRBV10-1
D: TRBD2
size: -
CDR3: CASSEGGSSYEQYF
DNA: TGCGCCAGCAGTGAGGGCGGGAGCTCCTACGAGCAGTACTTC

J: TRBJ2-7
V: TRBV7-9
D: TRBD1
size: -
CDR3: CASSFPGQGRHEQYF
DNA: TGTGCCAGCAGCTTCCCGGGACAGGGGAGACACGAGCAGTACTTC

J: TRBJ2-7
V: TRBV25-1
D: TRBD1
size: -
CDR3: CASSEGLGQGYEQYF
DNA: TGTGCCAGCAGTGAAGGGCTCGGACAGGGCTACGAGCAGTACTTC

J: TRBJ2-7
V: TRBV20-1
D: -
size: -
CDR3: CSAGQNYEQYF
DNA: TGCAGTGCTGGACAGAACTACGAGCAGTACTTC

J: TRBJ2-2
V: TRBV6-4
D: -
size: -
CDR3: CASSDSDTGELFF
DNA: TGTGCCAGCAGTGACTCAGACACCGGGGAGCTGTTTTTT

J: TRBJ1-2
V: TRBV6-1
D: TRBD1
size: -
CDR3: CASSGTGLLNYGYTF
DNA: TGTGCCAGCAGTGGGACAGGGTTGCTGAACTATGGCTACACCTTC

J: TRBJ2-2
V: TRBV6-9
D: -
size: -
CDR3: CASSGWEDGELFF
DNA: TGTGCCAGCAGTGGGTGGGAGGACGGGGAGCTGTTTTTT